A selection of T cell receptor beta chains follows, all from one sample in a study of blood T cell repertoires in COVID-19. Clones were sequenced by immunoSEQ multiplex PCR, and TCRdb holds only the in-frame ones, with some missing. The sample records over 75,000 clones, around 82% being singletons. The source material was peripheral blood. The receptors come from a man between 45 and 60 years old who had recovered from COVID-19. Both conserved end residues are part of each CDR3. D genes are given only for firm matches. Where a row states a size, it is once, few, many or the class of an expanded clone; other rows omit it.

clone size,J gene,D gene,V gene,CDR3 protein,CDR3 DNA
NA,TRBJ1-3,TRBD1,TRBV13,CASSLGQNSGNTIYF,TGTGCCAGCAGTCTGGGACAGAACTCTGGAAACACCATATATTTT
NA,TRBJ2-1,NA,TRBV3-1/TRBV3-2,CASSQVRGYNEQFF,TGTGCCAGCAGCCAAGTTAGGGGCTACAATGAGCAGTTCTTC
NA,TRBJ2-1,TRBD2,TRBV18,CASSRNEGTSGQNEQFF,TGTGCCAGCTCACGAAACGAGGGGACTAGCGGGCAGAATGAGCAGTTCTTC
NA,TRBJ2-3,NA,TRBV18,CASSPIGGPDTQYF,TGTGCCAGCTCACCTATCGGGGGGCCTGATACGCAGTATTTT
NA,TRBJ2-7,NA,TRBV3-1/TRBV3-2,CASSGDKGTSYEQYF,TGTGCCAGCAGCGGGGACAAGGGGACCTCCTACGAGCAGTACTTC
NA,TRBJ2-7,TRBD1,TRBV7-7,CASSLAGTGSEQYF,TGTGCTAGCAGCTTGGCCGGGACAGGGAGCGAGCAGTACTTC
once,TRBJ1-1,NA,TRBV6-1,CASSDQKRTEAFF,TGTGCCAGCAGTGACCAAAAACGGACTGAAGCTTTCTTT
once,TRBJ1-3,NA,TRBV2,CASHATDSTRNTIYF,TGTGCCAGCCATGCCACCGACAGCACCAGAAACACCATATATTTT
once,TRBJ2-1,TRBD2,TRBV6-5,CASSYSSGVQFF,TGTGCCAGCAGTTACTCCAGCGGGGTTCAGTTCTTC
many,TRBJ2-2,TRBD1,TRBV28,CASRGGQGTGELFF,TGTGCCAGCAGAGGTGGACAGGGCACCGGGGAGCTGTTTTTT
NA,TRBJ2-1,NA,TRBV5-4,CASSLDGYRGGNEQFF,TGTGCCAGCAGCTTGGATGGGTATAGGGGGGGGAATGAGCAGTTCTTC
NA,TRBJ2-1,NA,TRBV7-2,CASSLPSSGNEQFF,TGTGCCAGCAGCTTGCCCTCGTCGGGCAATGAGCAGTTCTTC
NA,TRBJ2-2,NA,TRBV5-1,CASSLIGTANTGELFF,TGCGCCAGCAGCTTGATAGGTACAGCGAACACCGGGGAGCTGTTTTTT
NA,TRBJ2-7,TRBD2,TRBV4-3,CASSQGLAWSYEQYF,TGCGCCAGCAGCCAAGGACTAGCGTGGTCCTACGAGCAGTACTTC
NA,TRBJ2-5,NA,TRBV12-3/TRBV12-4,CASSLNLPETQYF,TGTGCCAGCAGTTTAAACTTACCAGAGACCCAGTACTTC
NA,TRBJ1-1,TRBD1,TRBV7-6,CASSARQGMNTEAFF,TGTGCCAGCAGCGCCAGACAGGGCATGAACACTGAAGCTTTCTTT
NA,TRBJ2-5,TRBD2,TRBV7-2,CASSYSSGVQETQYF,TGTGCCAGCAGTTATTCTAGCGGGGTCCAAGAGACCCAGTACTTC
once,TRBJ2-2,TRBD1,TRBV10-3,CASRQGANTGELFF,TGTGCCAGCAGACAGGGGGCGAACACCGGGGAGCTGTTTTTT
NA,TRBJ2-1,NA,TRBV6-5,CASSYLTWNNEQFF,TGTGCCAGCAGTTACCTGACTTGGAACAATGAGCAGTTCTTC
NA,TRBJ1-4,TRBD1,TRBV4-2,CASSQRGRTGPPTNEKLFF,TGTGCCAGCAGCCAAAGGGGCAGGACAGGGCCACCCACTAATGAAAAACTGTTTTTT
once,TRBJ2-7,NA,TRBV7-2,CASSFQGGPYEQYF,TGTGCCAGCAGCTTTCAGGGGGGCCCCTACGAGCAGTACTTC
NA,TRBJ1-2,NA,TRBV7-2,CASNSFDRPSNYGYTF,TGTGCCAGCAACTCCTTCGACAGACCCTCTAACTATGGCTACACCTTC
NA,TRBJ2-7,TRBD1,TRBV14,CASSLDRGNSYEQYF,TGTGCCAGCAGCCTAGACAGGGGGAACTCTTACGAGCAGTACTTC
NA,TRBJ2-1,TRBD2,TRBV7-3,CASASGGLENEQFF,TGTGCCAGCGCTAGCGGGGGGTTGGAGAATGAGCAGTTCTTC
once,TRBJ1-4,NA,TRBV6-5,CASRNPRGRYEKLFF,TGTGCCAGCAGAAACCCTCGGGGGAGGTATGAAAAACTGTTTTTT
NA,TRBJ2-7,TRBD1,TRBV5-1,CASSAQGAVYEQYF,TGCGCCAGCAGCGCCCAGGGGGCGGTCTACGAGCAGTACTTC
few,TRBJ1-2,NA,TRBV5-6,CASSFRGVAGAEYGYTF,TGTGCCAGCAGTTTCCGAGGTGTGGCAGGAGCGGAATATGGCTACACCTTC
NA,TRBJ2-7,NA,TRBV2,CASSEGLPPYEQYF,TGTGCCAGCAGTGAAGGACTCCCCCCCTACGAGCAGTACTTC
once,TRBJ1-2,NA,TRBV5-6,CASSPGQNNYGYTF,TGTGCCAGCAGCCCAGGACAGAATAACTATGGCTACACCTTC
NA,TRBJ2-4,TRBD1,TRBV7-8,CASSLPPGDSLAKNIQYF,TGTGCCAGCAGCTTACCACCAGGGGACAGCTTAGCCAAAAACATTCAGTACTTC
NA,TRBJ2-5,NA,TRBV6-5,CASSTRTEETQYF,TGTGCCAGCAGTACACGGACTGAAGAGACCCAGTACTTC
NA,TRBJ2-5,NA,TRBV5-1,CASSIGGNSHRETQYF,TGCGCCAGCAGCATTGGAGGGAATTCCCATCGGGAGACCCAGTACTTC
NA,TRBJ2-2,NA,TRBV14,CASSQTGKAGELFF,TGTGCCAGCAGCCAAACAGGGAAGGCCGGGGAGCTGTTTTTT
NA,TRBJ2-7,NA,TRBV3-1/TRBV3-2,CASSQRGYEQYF,TGTGCCAGCAGCCAGCGGGGTTACGAGCAGTACTTC
few,TRBJ2-1,NA,TRBV6-2/TRBV6-3,CASSLSDSSYNEQFF,TGTGCCAGCAGTCTCTCCGACAGCTCCTACAATGAGCAGTTCTTC
NA,TRBJ2-3,TRBD2,TRBV4-2,CASSQVLAVPDTQYF,TGTGCCAGCAGCCAAGTACTAGCGGTGCCCGATACGCAGTATTTT
NA,TRBJ1-1,NA,TRBV20-1,CSASQGTEAFF,TGCAGTGCCAGCCAGGGTACTGAAGCTTTCTTT
few,TRBJ2-5,NA,TRBV4-3,CASSQDWLSGETQYF,TGCGCCAGCAGCCAAGATTGGCTATCGGGTGAAACCCAGTACTTC
NA,TRBJ2-1,TRBD1,TRBV4-3,CASSQGQGPNNEQFF,TGCGCCAGCAGCCAAGGACAGGGGCCCAACAATGAGCAGTTCTTC
NA,TRBJ2-5,TRBD2,TRBV7-2,CASSLGGLQRETQYF,TGTGCCAGCAGCTTAGGGGGACTACAGCGAGAGACCCAGTACTTC
NA,TRBJ1-1,NA,TRBV1,CTSSQLGGGDTEAFF,TGCACCAGCAGCCAATTAGGCGGGGGGGACACTGAAGCTTTCTTT
NA,TRBJ2-5,NA,TRBV7-8,CASSRRETQYF,TGTGCCAGCAGCCGCAGGGAGACCCAGTACTTC
NA,TRBJ1-4,NA,TRBV6-6,CASSYQQQLFF,TGTGCCAGCAGTTACCAACAGCAACTGTTTTTT
NA,TRBJ2-7,NA,TRBV5-1,CASSLSMAGVYEQYF,TGCGCCAGCAGCTTAAGTATGGCAGGGGTGTACGAGCAGTACTTC
NA,TRBJ2-1,TRBD2,TRBV11-2,CASSYSGPSSYNEQFF,TGTGCCAGCAGCTATAGCGGGCCGAGCTCCTACAATGAGCAGTTCTTC
NA,TRBJ1-3,NA,TRBV28,CASSFRPGSSNTIYF,TGTGCCAGCAGTTTCCGGCCAGGGTCGTCAAACACCATATATTTT
NA,TRBJ2-1,NA,TRBV29-1,CSVEGGWGGEQFF,TGCAGCGTTGAAGGGGGTTGGGGCGGTGAGCAGTTCTTC
NA,TRBJ2-1,NA,TRBV7-9,CASSSRLGREGEQFF,TGTGCCAGCAGCTCGAGACTAGGTCGGGAAGGCGAGCAGTTCTTC
NA,TRBJ2-2,TRBD1,TRBV18,CASSPWTGSTGELFF,TGTGCCAGCTCACCATGGACAGGGAGCACCGGGGAGCTGTTTTTT
once,TRBJ2-2,NA,TRBV27,CATKVSSIGELFF,TGTGCCACTAAAGTTTCGTCAATCGGGGAGCTGTTTTTT
NA,TRBJ2-3,NA,TRBV7-3,CASSLGGGEDTQYF,TGTGCCAGCAGCTTAGGGGGAGGAGAAGATACGCAGTATTTT
NA,TRBJ2-7,TRBD2,TRBV27,CASSPRTSGNEQYF,TGTGCCAGCAGTCCGAGGACTAGCGGGAACGAGCAGTACTTC
NA,TRBJ1-2,TRBD1,TRBV19,CASKDRGRPDNYGYTF,TGTGCCAGTAAGGACAGGGGGCGCCCGGATAACTATGGCTACACCTTC